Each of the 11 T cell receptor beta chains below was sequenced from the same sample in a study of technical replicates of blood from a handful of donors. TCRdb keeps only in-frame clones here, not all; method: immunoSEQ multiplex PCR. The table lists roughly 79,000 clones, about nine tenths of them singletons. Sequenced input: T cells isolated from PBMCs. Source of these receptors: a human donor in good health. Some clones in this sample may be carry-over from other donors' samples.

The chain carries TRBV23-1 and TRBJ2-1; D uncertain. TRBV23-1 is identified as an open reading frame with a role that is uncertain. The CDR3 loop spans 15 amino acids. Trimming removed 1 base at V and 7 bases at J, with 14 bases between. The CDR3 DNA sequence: TGCGCCAGCAGTCAATTGCTGGAAGACGGGAATGAGCAGTTCTTC. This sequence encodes CASSQLLEDGNEQFF.

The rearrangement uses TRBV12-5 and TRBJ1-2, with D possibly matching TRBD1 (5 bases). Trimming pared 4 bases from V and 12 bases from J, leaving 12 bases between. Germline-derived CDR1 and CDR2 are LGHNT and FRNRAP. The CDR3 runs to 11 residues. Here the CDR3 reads CASGWGGKNTF. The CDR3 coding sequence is TGTGCTAGTGGTTGGGGGGGGAAAAACACCTTC.

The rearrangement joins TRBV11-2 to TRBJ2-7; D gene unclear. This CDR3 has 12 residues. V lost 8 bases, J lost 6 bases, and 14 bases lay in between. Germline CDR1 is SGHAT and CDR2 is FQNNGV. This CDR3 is CASANPPSEQYF. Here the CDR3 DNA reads TGTGCCAGCGCTAACCCCCCATCCGAGCAGTACTTC.

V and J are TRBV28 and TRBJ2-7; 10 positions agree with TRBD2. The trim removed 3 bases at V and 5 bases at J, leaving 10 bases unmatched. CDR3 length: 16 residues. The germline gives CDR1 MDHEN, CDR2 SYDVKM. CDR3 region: CASSFGGGGLANEQYF. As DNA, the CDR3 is TGTGCCAGCAGTTTCGGTGGAGGGGGACTAGCGAACGAGCAGTACTTC. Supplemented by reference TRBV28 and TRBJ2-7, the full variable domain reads DVKVTQSSRYLVKRTGEKVFLECVQDMDHENMFWYRQDPGLGLRLIYFSYDVKMKEKGDIPEGYSVSREKKERFSLILESASTNQTSMYLCASSFGGGGLANEQYFGPGTRLTVT.

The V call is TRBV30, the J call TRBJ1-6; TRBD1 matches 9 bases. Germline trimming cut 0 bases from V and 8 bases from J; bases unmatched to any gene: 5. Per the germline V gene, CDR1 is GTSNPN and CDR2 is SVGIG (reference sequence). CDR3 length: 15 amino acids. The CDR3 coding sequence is TGTGCCTGGAGTGTAGGGAGGACAGGGGATTCACCCCTCCACTTT. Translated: CAWSVGRTGDSPLHF.

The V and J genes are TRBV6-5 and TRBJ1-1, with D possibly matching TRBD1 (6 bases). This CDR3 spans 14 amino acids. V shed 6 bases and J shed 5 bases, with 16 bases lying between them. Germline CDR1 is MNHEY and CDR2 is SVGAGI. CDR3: CASRRAGDGTEAFF. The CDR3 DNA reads TGTGCCAGCAGACGAGCAGGGGATGGGACTGAAGCTTTCTTT.

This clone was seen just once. This CDR3 is CASSQGRLTGAVYEQYF. CDR3 DNA sequence: TGCGCCAGCAGCCAAGGAAGGTTAACAGGGGCGGTATACGAGCAGTACTTC. V is TRBV4-1 and J is TRBJ2-7; 7 bases fit TRBD1. The J segment lost 4 bases and the V segment lost 1 base, leaving 13 bases of the junction unmatched. The germline CDR1 and CDR2 sequences are MGHRA and YSYEKL. The CDR3 runs to 17 residues.

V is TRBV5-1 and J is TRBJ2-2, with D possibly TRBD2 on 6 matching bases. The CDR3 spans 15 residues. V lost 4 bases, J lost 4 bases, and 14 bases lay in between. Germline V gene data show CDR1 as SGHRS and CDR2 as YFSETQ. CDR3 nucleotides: TGCGCCAGCAGCATATCTAGCGACCGCACCGGGGAGCTGTTTTTT. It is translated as CASSISSDRTGELFF. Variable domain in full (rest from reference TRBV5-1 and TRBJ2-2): KAGVTQTPRYLIKTRGQQVTLSCSPISGHRSVSWYQQTPGQGLQFLFEYFSETQRNKGNFPGRFSGRQFSNSRSEMNVSTLELGDSALYLCASSISSDRTGELFFGEGSRLTVL.

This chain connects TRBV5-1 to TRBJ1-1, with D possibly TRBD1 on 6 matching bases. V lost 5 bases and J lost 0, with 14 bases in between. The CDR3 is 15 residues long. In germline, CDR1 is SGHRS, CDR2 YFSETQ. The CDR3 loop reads CASRDDRLMNTEAFF. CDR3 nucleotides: TGCGCCAGCAGGGATGACAGGCTCATGAACACTGAAGCTTTCTTT.

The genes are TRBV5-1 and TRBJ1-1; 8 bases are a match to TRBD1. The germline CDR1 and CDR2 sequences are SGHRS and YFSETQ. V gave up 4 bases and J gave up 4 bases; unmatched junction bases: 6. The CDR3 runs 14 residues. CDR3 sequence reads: CASSLQGVGTEAFF. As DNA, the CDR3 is TGCGCCAGCAGCCTACAGGGGGTTGGCACTGAAGCTTTCTTT.

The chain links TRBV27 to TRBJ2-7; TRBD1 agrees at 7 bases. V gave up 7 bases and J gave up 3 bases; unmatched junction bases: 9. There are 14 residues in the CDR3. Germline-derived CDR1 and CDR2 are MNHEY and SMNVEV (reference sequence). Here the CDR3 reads CASKPYRDSYEQYF. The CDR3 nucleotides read TGTGCCAGCAAACCTTACCGGGACAGCTACGAGCAGTACTTC.